This is a list of T cell receptor beta chains from one sample in a study of T-cell reconstitution after alpha-beta-depleted transplantation in children. TCRdb passed the PCR reads through MiXCR, listing each CDR3 protein once. There are around 700,000 distinct CDR3 sequences in the sample; around 13% occur only once, and roughly 0.77% lies in the top ten. Sequencing was performed on PBMCs, taken before TCRalphabeta/CD19-depleted stem cell transplant. Receptors originate from a girl aged 2 to 9 with congenital amegakaryocytic thrombocytopenia, due to receive a stem cell transplant. CDR3s include the opening cysteine and the closing phenylalanine or tryptophan. The order of the fields is clone size, V gene, J gene, D gene, CDR3 DNA, CDR3 protein. The D gene is left open where the match is weak. Some rows mark clone size as missing; the rest say once, few, many or name a class of expanded clone.

clone size: many
V gene: TRBV20-1
J gene: TRBJ1-1
D gene: .
CDR3 DNA: TGCAGTGCAATGAGACCGGGAATGAACACTGAAGCTTTCTTT
CDR3 protein: CSAMRPGMNTEAFF

clone size: many
V gene: TRBV28
J gene: TRBJ2-7
D gene: TRBD2
CDR3 DNA: TGTGCCAGCAGGTCAGCGGGAGATCTGTACGAGCAGTACTTC
CDR3 protein: CASRSAGDLYEQYF

clone size: many
V gene: TRBV20-1
J gene: TRBJ2-7
D gene: TRBD1
CDR3 DNA: TGCAGTGCTGCGGACAGGTTCTTAAACTCCTACGAGCAGTACTTC
CDR3 protein: CSAADRFLNSYEQYF

clone size: .
V gene: TRBV6-1
J gene: TRBJ2-7
D gene: .
CDR3 DNA: TGTGCCAGCAGTGAGATGGTGTCAGGGCCCCTCTACGAGCAGTACTTC
CDR3 protein: CASSEMVSGPLYEQYF

clone size: many
V gene: TRBV20-1
J gene: TRBJ2-3
D gene: TRBD2
CDR3 DNA: TGCAGTGCTAAACTAGCGGGAGCAGATACGCAGTATTTT
CDR3 protein: CSAKLAGADTQYF

clone size: .
V gene: TRBV5-1
J gene: TRBJ2-7
D gene: .
CDR3 DNA: TGCGCCAGCAGCGAAGGGACGGCTCCTGCCTACGAGCAGTACTTC
CDR3 protein: CASSEGTAPAYEQYF

clone size: .
V gene: TRBV5-5
J gene: TRBJ2-1
D gene: TRBD2
CDR3 DNA: TGTGCCAGCAGGATGCGGGAGACTCCCTACAATGAGCAGTTCTTC
CDR3 protein: CASRMRETPYNEQFF

clone size: .
V gene: TRBV11-2
J gene: TRBJ2-2
D gene: .
CDR3 DNA: TGTGCCAGCAGCCCGTTCGTGGCAGCGACCGGGGAGCTGTTTTTT
CDR3 protein: CASSPFVAATGELFF

clone size: .
V gene: TRBV12-3/TRBV12-4
J gene: TRBJ1-1
D gene: .
CDR3 DNA: TGTGCCAGCAGTTTCCTGAACTTCGCAGGGGATCCTTTCTTT
CDR3 protein: CASSFLNFAGDPFF

clone size: .
V gene: TRBV12-5
J gene: TRBJ2-1
D gene: .
CDR3 DNA: TGTGCTAGTGGGCGGGACTTTTACAATGAGCAGTTCTTC
CDR3 protein: CASGRDFYNEQFF

clone size: many
V gene: TRBV20-1
J gene: TRBJ2-1
D gene: .
CDR3 DNA: TGCAGTGCCCCGGGCGCAGATGACCCTTCCAATGAGCAGTTCTTC
CDR3 protein: CSAPGADDPSNEQFF

clone size: many
V gene: TRBV29-1
J gene: TRBJ2-5
D gene: .
CDR3 DNA: TGCAGCGTTCGAACAGGGTTTGGAGAGACCCAGTACTTC
CDR3 protein: CSVRTGFGETQYF

clone size: many
V gene: TRBV7-9
J gene: TRBJ1-1
D gene: TRBD1
CDR3 DNA: TGTGCCAGCAGCCGCATCGCACTACTTCAGACAGGGGTTCACACTGAAGCTTTCTTT
CDR3 protein: CASSRIALLQTGVHTEAFF